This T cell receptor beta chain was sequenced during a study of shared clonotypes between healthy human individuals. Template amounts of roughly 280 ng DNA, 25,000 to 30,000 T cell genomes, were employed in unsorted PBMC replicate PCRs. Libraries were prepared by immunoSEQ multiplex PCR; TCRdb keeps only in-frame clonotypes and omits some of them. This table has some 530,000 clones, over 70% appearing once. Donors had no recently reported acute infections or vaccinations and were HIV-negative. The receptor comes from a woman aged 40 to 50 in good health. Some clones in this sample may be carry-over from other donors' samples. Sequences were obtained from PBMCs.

The CDR3 loop is CASSEIALRNEQFF. CDR3 in DNA: TGTGCCAGCAGTGAGATAGCCTTGAGGAATGAGCAGTTCTTC. This chain uses TRBV2 with TRBJ2-1, with D hard to call. The germline CDR1 and CDR2 sequences are SNHLY and FYNNEI. Trimming took 3 bases from V and 7 from J, leaving 13 bases between them. The CDR3 is 14 amino acids. Using reference TRBV2 and TRBJ2-1 for the parts outside the CDR3, the full variable domain is EPEVTQTPSHQVTQMGQEVILRCVPISNHLYFYWYRQILGQKVEFLVSFYNNEISEKSEIFDDQFSVERPDGSNFTLKIRSTKLEDSAMYFCASSEIALRNEQFFGPGTRLTVL.